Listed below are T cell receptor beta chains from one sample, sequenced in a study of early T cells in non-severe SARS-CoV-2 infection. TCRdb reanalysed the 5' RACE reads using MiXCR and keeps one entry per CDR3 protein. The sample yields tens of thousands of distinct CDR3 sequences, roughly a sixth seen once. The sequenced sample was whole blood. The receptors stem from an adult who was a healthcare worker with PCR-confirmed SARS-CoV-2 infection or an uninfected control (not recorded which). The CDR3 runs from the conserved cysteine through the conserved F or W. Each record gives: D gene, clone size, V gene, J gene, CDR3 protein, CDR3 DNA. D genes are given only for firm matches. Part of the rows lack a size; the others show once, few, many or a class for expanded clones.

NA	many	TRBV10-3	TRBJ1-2	CAISDRAYGYTF	TGTGCCATCAGTGACAGGGCCTATGGCTACACCTTC
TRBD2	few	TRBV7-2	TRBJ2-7	CASSLGLASYEQYF	TGTGCCAGCAGCTTGGGACTAGCTTCCTACGAGCAGTACTTC
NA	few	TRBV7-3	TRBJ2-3	CASSLRAGTDTQYF	TGTGCCAGCAGCTTGCGGGCCGGCACAGATACGCAGTATTTT
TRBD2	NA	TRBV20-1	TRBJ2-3	CSARVAGGGDTQYF	TGCAGTGCTAGAGTAGCGGGGGGCGGAGATACGCAGTATTTT
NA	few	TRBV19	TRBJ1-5	CASSIAPRHSNQPQHF	TGTGCCAGTAGTATAGCCCCCAGGCATAGCAATCAGCCCCAGCATTTT
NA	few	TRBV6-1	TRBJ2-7	CASSEGWGARSSYEQYF	TGTGCCAGCAGTGAAGGGTGGGGGGCGAGGAGCTCCTACGAGCAGTACTTC
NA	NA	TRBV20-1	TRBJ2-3	CSAPLRPDTQYF	TGCAGTGCGCCACTCCGGCCAGATACGCAGTATTTT
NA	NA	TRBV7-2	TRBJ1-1	CASSTQGLNTEAFF	TGTGCCAGCAGCACACAGGGCTTGAACACTGAAGCTTTCTTT
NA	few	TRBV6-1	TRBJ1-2	CASMLLRGYTF	TGTGCCAGCATGCTGCTCCGGGGCTACACCTTC
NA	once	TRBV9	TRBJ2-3	CASSLGLHTDTQYF	TGTGCCAGCAGCTTGGGACTGCATACAGATACGCAGTATTTT
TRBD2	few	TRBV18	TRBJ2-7	CASSPSGLAGGYEQYF	TGTGCCAGCTCACCCTCGGGACTAGCGGGGGGATACGAGCAGTACTTC
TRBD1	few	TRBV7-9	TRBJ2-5	CASSRGQGHQETQYF	TGTGCCAGCAGCCGAGGACAGGGACACCAAGAGACCCAGTACTTC
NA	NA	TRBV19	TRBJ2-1	CASSVLGLHEQFF	TGTGCCAGTAGTGTACTAGGACTTCATGAGCAGTTCTTC
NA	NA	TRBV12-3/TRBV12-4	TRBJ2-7	CASSPRVGASSYEQYF	TGTGCCAGCAGTCCGCGTGTGGGGGCAAGCTCCTACGAGCAGTACTTC
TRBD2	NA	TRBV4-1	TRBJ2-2	CASSQAPSGAPPGELFF	TGCGCCAGCAGCCAAGCCCCTAGCGGAGCCCCCCCCGGGGAGCTGTTTTTT
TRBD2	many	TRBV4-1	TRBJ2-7	CASSRTSGAYEQYF	TGCGCCAGCAGCCGGACTAGCGGGGCCTACGAGCAGTACTTC
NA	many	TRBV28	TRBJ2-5	CASSFLEDETQYF	TGTGCCAGCAGTTTTTTGGAAGATGAGACCCAGTACTTC
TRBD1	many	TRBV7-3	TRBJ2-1	CASSLGTEYNEQFF	TGTGCCAGCAGCTTAGGGACAGAGTACAATGAGCAGTTCTTC
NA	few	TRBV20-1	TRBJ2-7	CSARGYSFYEQYF	TGCAGTGCTAGAGGGTACAGCTTCTACGAGCAGTACTTC
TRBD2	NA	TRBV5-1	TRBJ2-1	CASSSEGGNEQFF	TGCGCCAGCAGCTCAGAGGGAGGGAATGAGCAGTTCTTC
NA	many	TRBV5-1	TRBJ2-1	CASRRVADNEQFF	TGCGCCAGCAGGCGGGTAGCCGACAATGAGCAGTTCTTC
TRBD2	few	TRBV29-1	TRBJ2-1	CSEGLAGVWNEQFF	TGCAGCGAGGGACTAGCGGGAGTATGGAATGAGCAGTTCTTC
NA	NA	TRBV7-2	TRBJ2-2	CASSFGGPGGNTGELFF	TGTGCCAGCAGCTTTGGAGGGCCAGGGGGAAACACCGGGGAGCTGTTTTTT
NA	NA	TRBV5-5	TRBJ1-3	CASSVDLHSGNTIYF	TGTGCCAGCAGCGTAGACTTACACTCTGGAAACACCATATATTTT